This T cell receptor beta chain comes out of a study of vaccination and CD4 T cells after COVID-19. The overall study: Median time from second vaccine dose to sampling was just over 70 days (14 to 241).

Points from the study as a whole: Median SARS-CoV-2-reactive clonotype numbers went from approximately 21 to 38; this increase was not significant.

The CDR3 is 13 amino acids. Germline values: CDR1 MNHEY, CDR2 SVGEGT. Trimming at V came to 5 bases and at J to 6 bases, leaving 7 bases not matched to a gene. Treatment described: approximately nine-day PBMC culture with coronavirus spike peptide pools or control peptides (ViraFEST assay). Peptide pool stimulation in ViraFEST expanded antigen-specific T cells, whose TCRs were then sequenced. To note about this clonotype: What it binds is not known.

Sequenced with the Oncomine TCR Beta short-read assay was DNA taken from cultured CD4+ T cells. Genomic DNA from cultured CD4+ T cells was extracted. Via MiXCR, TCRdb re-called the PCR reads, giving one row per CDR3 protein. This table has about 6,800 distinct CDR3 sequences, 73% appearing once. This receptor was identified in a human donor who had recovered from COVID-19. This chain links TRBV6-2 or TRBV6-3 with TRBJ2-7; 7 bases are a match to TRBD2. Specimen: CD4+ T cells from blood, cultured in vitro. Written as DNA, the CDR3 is TGTGCCAGCAGTACCCGGACTAGACGCGAGCAGTACTTC. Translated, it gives CASSTRTRREQYF.